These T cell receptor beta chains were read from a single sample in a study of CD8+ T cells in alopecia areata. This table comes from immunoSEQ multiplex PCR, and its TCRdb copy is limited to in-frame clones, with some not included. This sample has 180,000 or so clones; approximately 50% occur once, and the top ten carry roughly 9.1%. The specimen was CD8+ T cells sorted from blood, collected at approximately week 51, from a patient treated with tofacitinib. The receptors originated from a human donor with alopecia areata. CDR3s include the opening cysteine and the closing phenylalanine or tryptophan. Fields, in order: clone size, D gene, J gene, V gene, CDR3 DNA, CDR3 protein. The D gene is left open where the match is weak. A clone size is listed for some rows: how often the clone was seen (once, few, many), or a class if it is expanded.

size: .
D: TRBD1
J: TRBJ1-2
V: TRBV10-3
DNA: TGTGCCATCAGTGAGTCGAAGGGGGCAGAAGGCTACACCTTC
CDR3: CAISESKGAEGYTF

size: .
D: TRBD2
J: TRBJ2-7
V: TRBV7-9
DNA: TGTGCCAGCAACGTAGCGGGGGTTCACTACGAGCAGTACTTC
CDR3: CASNVAGVHYEQYF

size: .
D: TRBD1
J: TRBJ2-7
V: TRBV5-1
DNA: TGCGCCAGCAGCTTCCCGGGACAGGGGGTTGAAGAGCAGTACTTC
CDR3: CASSFPGQGVEEQYF

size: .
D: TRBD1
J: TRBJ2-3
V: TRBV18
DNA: TGTGCCAGCTCACGACGGGACAGTAGAGGAGGAGATACGCAGTATTTT
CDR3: CASSRRDSRGGDTQYF

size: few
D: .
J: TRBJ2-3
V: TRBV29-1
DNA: TGCAGCGTTCGCAGGGATACGCAGTATTTT
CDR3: CSVRRDTQYF

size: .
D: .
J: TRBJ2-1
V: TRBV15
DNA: TGTGCCACCAGCAGAGTTGAAGAATACAATGAGCAGTTCTTC
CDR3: CATSRVEEYNEQFF

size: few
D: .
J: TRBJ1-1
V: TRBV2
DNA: TGTGCCAGCTTTGTCTCTGAAGCTTTCTTT
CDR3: CASFVSEAFF

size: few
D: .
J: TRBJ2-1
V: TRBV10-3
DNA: TGTGCCATCAGTGAGTTCTGGGGGAAGGGATCCTACAATGAGCAGTTCTTC
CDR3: CAISEFWGKGSYNEQFF

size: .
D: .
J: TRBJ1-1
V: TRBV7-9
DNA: TGTGCCAGCAGCTGGGAAAGGCAGCTTGGTGAAGCTTTCTTT
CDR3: CASSWERQLGEAFF

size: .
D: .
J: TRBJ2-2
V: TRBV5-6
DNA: TGTGCCAGCAGCTTGCTTCTAGCAAGGAACACCGGGGAGCTGTTTTTT
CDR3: CASSLLLARNTGELFF

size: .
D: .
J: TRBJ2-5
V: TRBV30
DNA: TGTGCCTGGAGTAAAGGGGAACAGAGAAGTCAAGAGACCCAGTACTTC
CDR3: CAWSKGEQRSQETQYF

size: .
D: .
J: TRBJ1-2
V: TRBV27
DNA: TGTGCCAGCAGTGCCCAACCTAACTATGGCTACACCTTC
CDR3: CASSAQPNYGYTF

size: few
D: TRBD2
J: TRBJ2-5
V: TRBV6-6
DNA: TGTGCCAGCAGTTGGCTCGGGACTAGCTCGGAGACCCAGTACTTC
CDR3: CASSWLGTSSETQYF

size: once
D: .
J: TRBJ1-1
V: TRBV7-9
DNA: TGTGCCAGCAGCCCCCCAGGGGTACTTGAAGCTTTCTTT
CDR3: CASSPPGVLEAFF

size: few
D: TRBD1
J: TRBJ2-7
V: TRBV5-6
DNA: TGTGCCAGCAGCACCTCAGGGGGATTTGAGCAGTACTTC
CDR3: CASSTSGGFEQYF

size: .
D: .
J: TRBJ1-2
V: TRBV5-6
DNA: TGTGCCAGCAGTTACAGGGATGGCTACACCTTC
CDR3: CASSYRDGYTF

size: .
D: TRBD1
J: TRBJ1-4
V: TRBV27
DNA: TGTGCCAGCAGTCACAGGGGGCCAGCTGGTGAAAAACTGTTTTTT
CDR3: CASSHRGPAGEKLFF

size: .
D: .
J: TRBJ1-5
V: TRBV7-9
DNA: TGTGCCACCCACGGATTGAGCAATCAGCCCCAGCATTTT
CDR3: CATHGLSNQPQHF

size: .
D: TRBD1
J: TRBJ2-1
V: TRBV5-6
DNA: TGTGCCAGCAGCTTCTACAGGGGCTCCTACAATGAGCAGTTCTTC
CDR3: CASSFYRGSYNEQFF

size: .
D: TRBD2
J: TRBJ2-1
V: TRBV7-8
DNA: TGTGCCAGCAGCCCCGGGGGTAGCGGGGGGGCTGCCTACAATGAGCAGTTCTTC
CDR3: CASSPGGSGGAAYNEQFF

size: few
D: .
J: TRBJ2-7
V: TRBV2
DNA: TGTGCCAGCATGGGTCTGGGACCAATCTACGAGCAGTACTTC
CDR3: CASMGLGPIYEQYF

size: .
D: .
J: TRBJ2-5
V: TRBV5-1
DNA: TGCGCCAGCAGCTGGAACCGGGCCGCCCAAGAGACCCAGTACTTC
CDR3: CASSWNRAAQETQYF

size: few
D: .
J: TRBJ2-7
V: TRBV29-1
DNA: TGCAGCGTTGAAGGCCCCCGGGACTACGAGCAGTACTTC
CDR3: CSVEGPRDYEQYF

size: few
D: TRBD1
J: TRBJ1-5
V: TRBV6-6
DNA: TGTGCCAGTCGGACAGGGGAATTAAATCAGCCCCAGCATTTT
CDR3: CASRTGELNQPQHF

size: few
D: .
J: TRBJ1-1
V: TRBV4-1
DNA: TGCGCCAGCAGCACGACAGGTGCGAACACTGAAGCTTTCTTT
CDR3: CASSTTGANTEAFF

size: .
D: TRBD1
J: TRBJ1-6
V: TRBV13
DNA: TGTGCCAGCAGCTTAGACAGGGGGCGACCACCCCTCCACTTT
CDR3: CASSLDRGRPPLHF

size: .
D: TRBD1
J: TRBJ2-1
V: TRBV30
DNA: TGTGCCTCCTGGCGATCGGACAGGGGGACTGAGCAGTTCTTC
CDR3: CASWRSDRGTEQFF

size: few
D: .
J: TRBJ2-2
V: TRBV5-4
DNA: TGTGCCAGCAGCTTGGACAGGTCAACCGGGGAGCTGTTTTTT
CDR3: CASSLDRSTGELFF

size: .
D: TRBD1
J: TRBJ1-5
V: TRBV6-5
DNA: TGTGCCAGCAGTTCTAGACAGGGCGCCAATCAGCCCCAGCATTTT
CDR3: CASSSRQGANQPQHF

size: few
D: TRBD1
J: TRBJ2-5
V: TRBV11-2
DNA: TGTGCCAGCAGCTCGGGACAGGGGTTATTAGAGACCCAGTACTTC
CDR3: CASSSGQGLLETQYF

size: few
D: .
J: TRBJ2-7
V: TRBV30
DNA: TGTGCCTGGAGTACAGGGATGGGGTACGAGCAGTACTTC
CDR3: CAWSTGMGYEQYF

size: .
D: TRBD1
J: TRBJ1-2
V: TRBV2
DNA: TGTGCCAGCCGACAGGGAAGCTATGGCTACACCTTC
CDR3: CASRQGSYGYTF

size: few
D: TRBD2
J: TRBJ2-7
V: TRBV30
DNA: TGTGCCTGGACCCGGAGGGGCGGGGGCTACGAGCAGTACTTC
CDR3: CAWTRRGGGYEQYF

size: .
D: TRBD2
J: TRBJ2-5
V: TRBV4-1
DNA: TGCGCCAGCAGCCGTGGTCCGGGGGGAGAGACCCAGTACTTC
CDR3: CASSRGPGGETQYF

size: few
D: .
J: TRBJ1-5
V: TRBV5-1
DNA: TGCGCCAGCAGCTTGGAGTCGGGCCTCGATCAGCCCCAGCATTTT
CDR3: CASSLESGLDQPQHF

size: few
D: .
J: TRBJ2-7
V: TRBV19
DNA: TGTGCCAGTAGTATAGATGGGGGGACATCTTACGAGCAGTACTTC
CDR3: CASSIDGGTSYEQYF

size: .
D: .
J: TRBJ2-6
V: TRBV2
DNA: TGTGCCAGCTTGGCGGCGACTGGGGCCAACGTCCTGACTTTC
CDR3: CASLAATGANVLTF

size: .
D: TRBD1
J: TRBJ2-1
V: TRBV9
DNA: TGTGCCAGCAGCGTAGGAGGACAGGGGGCCAATGAGCAGTTCTTC
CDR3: CASSVGGQGANEQFF

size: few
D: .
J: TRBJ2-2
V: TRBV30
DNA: TGTGCCTGGTCTCAGGGGCACGGCACCGGGGAGCTGTTTTTT
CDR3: CAWSQGHGTGELFF

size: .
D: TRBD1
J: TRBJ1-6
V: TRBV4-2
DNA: TGTGCCAGCAGCCAAGATGCAGGGGGCAGTTCACCCCTCCACTTT
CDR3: CASSQDAGGSSPLHF

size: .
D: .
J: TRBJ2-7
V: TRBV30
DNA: TGTGCCTGGAGTGATACAGGTCCCTACGAGCAGTACTTC
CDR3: CAWSDTGPYEQYF